This T cell receptor (beta chain) was identified during a study of blood T cell repertoires in COVID-19. In the study overall: There were acute and convalescent COVID-19 samples, and they came from the United States, Italy and Spain. T cells, B-cell-depleted T cells, or PBMCs provided the cDNA or gDNA that served as material.

The CDR3 is 18 residues long. Measured with immunoSEQ multiplex PCR; TCRdb has only the in-frame clones, and not every one. The profile shows under 95,000 clones, approximately 79% of them singletons. The gene calls are TRBV12-2 and TRBJ2-1; the tabulated D call, TRBD1, remains unverified against the DNA. TRBV12-2 is a pseudogene segment. The sequence came from a man between 60 and 75 years old with active or convalescent COVID-19. Specimen: peripheral blood. CDR3 nucleotides: TGTGCAAGTCGCTTAGGGATTTTAATCTATAGGACAGGGAATGAGCAGTTCTTC. Protein product: CASRLGILIYRTGNEQFF.